What follows are 30 T cell receptor beta chains derived from one specimen sequenced in a study of blood T cell repertoires in COVID-19. Sequenced by immunoSEQ multiplex PCR; TCRdb stores in-frame clones only, minus some. The sample shows about 150,000 clones, around 84% of them seen only once. The sample comprised PBMCs or T cells enriched from blood (not recorded which). Receptors originate from a man aged 45-65 years who had recovered from COVID-19.

This clone was detected only a few times. This rearrangement joins TRBV30 to TRBJ2-7; 9 bases are a match to TRBD1. Germline V gene data show CDR1 as GTSNPN and CDR2 as SVGIG (reference sequence). Trimming cost V 2 bases and J 3 bases; bases outside gene matches: 5. The CDR3 covers 14 residues. The CDR3 is CAWSIGTGYYEQYF. DNA of the CDR3: TGTGCCTGGAGTATCGGGACAGGGTACTACGAGCAGTACTTC.

The V gene is TRBV7-2, the J gene TRBJ2-2; 7 bases agree with TRBD2. Germline assignment: CDR1 SGHTA and CDR2 FQGNSA. CDR3 size: 15 residues. V lost 2 bases and J lost 5; bases outside the gene matches: 5. The chain's CDR3 is CASSLTTGGTGELFF. CDR3 sequence (DNA): TGTGCCAGCAGCTTAACCACGGGGGGTACCGGGGAGCTGTTTTTT. Full variable domain (rest looked up from reference TRBV7-2 and TRBJ2-2): GAGVSQSPSNKVTEKGKDVELRCDPISGHTALYWYRQSLGQGLEFLIYFQGNSAPDKSGLPSDRFSAERTGGSVSTLTIQRTQQEDSAVYLCASSLTTGGTGELFFGEGSRLTVL.

The rearrangement joins TRBV13 to TRBJ1-2, with a tentative D call TRBD1 (5 bases). This CDR3 has 13 amino acids. Germline V gene sequence: CDR1 PRHDT, CDR2 FYEKMQ (reference sequence). Trimming removed 5 bases from V and 4 bases from J, with 11 bases in between. CDR3 sequence: CASSPGTPYGYTF. CDR3 in DNA: TGTGCCAGCAGCCCAGGGACTCCCTATGGCTACACCTTC.

This chain joins TRBV9 and TRBJ2-3, with 10 bases identical to TRBD2. V lost 3 bases and J lost 0; bases outside the gene matches: 1. The CDR3 consists of 15 residues. Germline V CDR1 and CDR2: SGDLS, YYNGEE. The CDR3 sequence: CASSGTSGSTDTQYF. The CDR3 DNA reads TGTGCCAGCAGCGGGACTAGCGGCAGCACAGATACGCAGTATTTT.

The rearrangement uses TRBV2 and TRBJ1-2; 7 bases agree with TRBD1. This CDR3 contains 15 residues. Germline CDR1 and CDR2: SNHLY and FYNNEI. V gave up 6 bases and J gave up 0 bases; unmatched junction bases: 7. Written as DNA, the CDR3 is TGTGCCAGCAGGGGGGACAGCGGAGCTAACTATGGCTACACCTTC. Translated, it gives CASRGDSGANYGYTF. The full variable domain, completed using reference TRBV2 and TRBJ1-2, is EPEVTQTPSHQVTQMGQEVILRCVPISNHLYFYWYRQILGQKVEFLVSFYNNEISEKSEIFDDQFSVERPDGSNFTLKIRSTKLEDSAMYFCASRGDSGANYGYTFGSGTRLTVV.

The chain employs TRBV3-1 (or the pseudogene TRBV3-2) and TRBJ1-1, with D tentatively TRBD1 (5 bases). CDR3 length: 14 residues. The V and J ends lost 6 bases and 0 bases respectively, with 11 bases between them. The germline V gene encodes CDR1 LGHDT and CDR2 YNNKEL (reference sequence). The CDR3 spells CASRQGLLNTEAFF. CDR3 nucleotides: TGTGCCAGCAGGCAGGGCTTGCTGAACACTGAAGCTTTCTTT.

The J gene is TRBJ2-2, the V gene TRBV27; TRBD1 matches at 8 bases. Germline CDR1 and CDR2: MNHEY and SMNVEV (reference sequence). The CDR3 covers 15 residues. V lost 5 bases to trimming and J lost 1 base; unmatched junction nucleotides: 3. This chain's CDR3 is CASSRTGWNTGELFF. Here the CDR3 DNA reads TGTGCCAGCAGTCGGACAGGGTGGAACACCGGGGAGCTGTTTTTT.

The chain recombines TRBV7-9 with TRBJ2-3; D is uncertain. There are 15 residues in the CDR3. CDR1 is SEHNR, CDR2 FQNEAQ, per germline (reference sequence). Deletions cut 2 bases from V and 1 base from J, with 10 bases between. CDR3 sequence reads: CASSLNLGRTDTQYF. CDR3 bases: TGTGCCAGCAGCTTAAACTTGGGCCGCACAGATACGCAGTATTTT.

This clone was counted between two and nine times. The chain uses TRBV7-3 and TRBJ2-1; 11 bases agree with TRBD2. CDR3 length: 16 residues. Germline assignment: CDR1 SGHTA and CDR2 FQGTGA. The J segment lost 6 bases and the V segment lost 4 bases, leaving 8 bases of the junction unmatched. CDR3 sequence (DNA): TGTGCCAGCAGCTCGTTGTCTAGCGGGGGGTTCAATGAGCAGTTCTTC. Translation gives CASSSLSSGGFNEQFF.

The V and J genes are TRBV5-1 and TRBJ2-1; 9 bases fit TRBD1. Germline V CDR1 and CDR2: SGHRS, YFSETQ. Trimming cost V 3 bases and J 6 bases; bases outside gene matches: 4. The length of the CDR3 is 14 residues. The chain's CDR3 is CASSSGQGANEQFF. The DNA of the CDR3 is TGCGCCAGCAGCTCGGGACAGGGTGCCAATGAGCAGTTCTTC.

The V and J genes are TRBV20-1 and TRBJ2-1; 9 bases align to TRBD2. V trimming: 3 bases; J trimming: 7 bases; junction bases outside the gene matches: 13. CDR1 is DFQATT, CDR2 SNEGSKA, per germline (reference sequence). This CDR3 has 16 residues. The CDR3 reads CSASQLPGLARNEQFF. DNA of the CDR3: TGCAGTGCTAGTCAACTTCCGGGACTAGCTAGGAATGAGCAGTTCTTC.

V usage is TRBV19 and J usage is TRBJ1-6; TRBD1 aligns across 10 bases. The CDR3 is 13 amino acids. Trimming took 9 bases from V and 13 from J; bases not matched to a gene: 9. Germline V gives CDR1 LNHDA, CDR2 SQIVND (reference sequence). CDR3 in DNA: TGTGCCAGCCAGGGACAGGGGAAATTCCCCCTCCACTTT. Translating it yields CASQGQGKFPLHF.

This clone was detected once. This chain connects TRBV6-5 to TRBJ1-4; 9 bases map to TRBD1. Germline values: CDR1 MNHEY, CDR2 SVGAGI. The CDR3 covers 15 residues. J was trimmed by 3 bases and V by 6 bases; bases with no gene match: 5. This chain's CDR3 is CASRTGGGSNEKLFF. Here the CDR3 DNA reads TGTGCCAGCAGGACAGGGGGAGGGTCTAATGAAAAACTGTTTTTT.

The chain links TRBV3-1 (or the pseudogene TRBV3-2) to TRBJ2-5, with 9 bases aligning to TRBD2. Germline V gives CDR1 LGHDT, CDR2 YNNKEL (reference sequence). The V segment lost 2 bases and the J segment 5 bases; nucleotides outside the gene matches: 6. The CDR3 has 15 amino acids. The CDR3: CASSQPRTSAETQYF. The DNA for the CDR3 is TGTGCCAGCAGCCAACCCAGGACTAGCGCGGAGACCCAGTACTTC.

The V gene is TRBV14, the J gene TRBJ2-3; a possible D gene is TRBD2 (5 bases). Germline assignment: CDR1 SGHDN and CDR2 FVKESK. Trimming pared 4 bases from V and 0 bases from J, leaving 11 bases between. CDR3 length equals 15 residues. CDR3 nucleotides: TGTGCCAGCAGCCCTGGACTTCTTAGCACAGATACGCAGTATTTT. It codes for CASSPGLLSTDTQYF.

This clone has only one observation. The V and J genes are TRBV15 and TRBJ1-4; unclear D gene. This CDR3 is built from 15 residues. Germline V lookup: CDR1 LNHNV, CDR2 YYDKDF (reference sequence). V lost 1 base and J 3 bases, leaving 9 bases between the germline ends. The CDR3: CATSRVLGSNEKLFF. The CDR3 bases are TGTGCCACCAGCAGAGTTCTAGGCTCTAATGAAAAACTGTTTTTT.

With regard to this clone: This CDR3 is also generated by other DNA sequences in the sample. This chain connects TRBV5-1 to TRBJ2-6, with D unresolved. The germline V gene has CDR1 SGHRS and CDR2 YFSETQ. This CDR3 region has 15 residues. V was trimmed by 0 bases and J by 4 bases, leaving 8 bases between them. The CDR3 reads CASSLGGTGANVLTF. CDR3 bases: TGCGCCAGCAGCTTGGGAGGTACCGGGGCCAACGTCCTGACTTTC.

V usage is TRBV30 and J usage is TRBJ1-4; the D gene is possibly TRBD1 (6 bases). Germline CDR1 GTSNPN, CDR2 SVGIG (reference sequence). The CDR3 extends over 12 amino acids. The V end was cut by 8 bases, the J end by 6 bases, with 13 bases between. CDR3 DNA sequence: TGTGCCCTCGGGGGGCTGTATGAAAAACTGTTTTTT. Its protein product is CALGGLYEKLFF.

The chain combines TRBV27 with TRBJ1-5; perhaps TRBD1 as D (6 bases). Per the germline V gene, CDR1 is MNHEY and CDR2 is SMNVEV (reference sequence). The CDR3 is 18 residues long. V gave up 4 bases and J gave up 6 bases, with 25 bases separating them. The CDR3 is CASSYRGTGREIGQPQHF. Written as DNA, the CDR3 is TGTGCCAGCAGTTATCGGGGTACAGGGAGGGAAATTGGTCAGCCCCAGCATTTT.

The gene calls are TRBV2 and TRBJ1-5; maybe TRBD1 (5 bases). This CDR3 is built from 13 residues. V was clipped by 6 bases and J by 6 bases, with 12 bases between them. Germline values: CDR1 SNHLY, CDR2 FYNNEI. For the CDR3, the DNA is TGTGCCAGCAGCGACGACAGTCTTCAGCCCCAGCATTTT. Amino acid sequence: CASSDDSLQPQHF.

The gene calls are TRBV7-3 and TRBJ2-2; TRBD2 agrees at 8 bases. CDR1 and CDR2 from the germline V gene are SGHTA and FQGTGA. V lost 5 bases and J lost 6; bases outside the gene matches: 11. This CDR3 contains 16 residues. The CDR3 sequence is CASSPLPAGASGELFF. In nucleotides, the CDR3 is TGTGCCAGCAGCCCCCTCCCAGCGGGGGCGTCCGGGGAGCTGTTTTTT.

The rearrangement uses TRBV7-2 and TRBJ2-5, with a possible D match to TRBD1 (7 bases). The CDR3 extends over 15 amino acids. V shed 7 bases and J shed 6 bases, with 21 bases lying between them. In germline, CDR1 is SGHTA, CDR2 FQGNSA. The CDR3 loop is CASTPGGAGGKTQYF. CDR3 nucleotide sequence: TGTGCCAGCACCCCCGGCGGGGCAGGGGGAAAGACCCAGTACTTC.

The rearrangement links TRBV4-1 to TRBJ1-5, with TRBD1 matching 7 bases. Germline V lookup: CDR1 MGHRA, CDR2 YSYEKL. The CDR3 length is 19 residues. Trimming removed 1 base from V and 1 base from J; junction bases left unmatched: 13. DNA for the CDR3: TGCGCCAGCAGCCAAGGTTCGCTGATGGACAGGAAAAGCAATCAGCCCCAGCATTTT. It yields the protein CASSQGSLMDRKSNQPQHF.

This clone was recorded only once. V usage is TRBV9 and J usage is TRBJ2-7; 9 nucleotides agree with TRBD2. The CDR3 runs 14 residues. In germline, CDR1 is SGDLS, CDR2 YYNGEE. V lost 4 bases to trimming and J lost 3 bases; unmatched junction nucleotides: 5. The DNA of the CDR3 is TGTGCCAGCAGCCCGCGGGGGGGGAGCTACGAGCAGTACTTC. Amino acid sequence: CASSPRGGSYEQYF. The variable domain in full, with the rest retrieved from reference TRBV9 and TRBJ2-7, is DSGVTQTPKHLITATGQRVTLRCSPRSGDLSVYWYQQSLDQGLQFLIQYYNGEERAKGNILERFSAQQFPDLHSELNLSSLELGDSALYFCASSPRGGSYEQYFGPGTRLTVT.

The rearrangement links TRBV5-1 to TRBJ2-3; 7 bases align to TRBD1. This CDR3 is built from 15 residues. Germline CDR1 SGHRS, CDR2 YFSETQ. V gave up 9 bases and J gave up 6 bases; unmatched junction bases: 16. CDR3 sequence: CATCLNDRDQDTQYF. The CDR3 DNA reads as TGCGCCACGTGTCTCAACGACAGGGACCAGGATACGCAGTATTTT.

The rearrangement joins TRBV6-5 to TRBJ1-2; D unresolved. This CDR3 is built from 13 residues. The ends were cut back, 5 bases at V and 7 bases at J, with 14 bases in the middle. CDR1 MNHEY and CDR2 SVGAGI come from the germline V gene. CDR3 residues: CASSPGSAPGYTF. CDR3 DNA sequence: TGTGCCAGCAGTCCCGGGTCGGCGCCTGGCTACACCTTC.

The gene calls are TRBV19 and TRBJ1-6; 10 nucleotides match TRBD1. V shed 5 bases and J 7 bases; nucleotides not matched to a gene: 5. CDR1 is LNHDA, CDR2 SQIVND, per germline (reference sequence). CDR3 length: 15 residues. CDR3 coding DNA: TGTGCCAGTAGTGAAAGGACAGGGGGGAATTCACCCCTCCACTTT. It encodes CASSERTGGNSPLHF.

The chain uses TRBV7-8 and TRBJ1-3, with 7 positions matching TRBD1. Germline loops: CDR1 SGHVS, CDR2 FQNEAQ. The V segment lost 6 bases and the J segment 0 bases; nucleotides outside the gene matches: 5. CDR3 size: 15 residues. In nucleotides, the CDR3 is TGTGCCAGCAGTCAAAGACAGGGCTCTGGAAACACCATATATTTT. It is translated as CASSQRQGSGNTIYF.

The genes are TRBV5-5 and TRBJ1-2; D call uncertain. Trimming cost V 4 bases and J 2 bases, with 15 bases left between them. Per the germline V gene, CDR1 is SGHKS and CDR2 is YYEKEE (reference sequence). There are 15 residues in the CDR3. The CDR3 sequence: CASSLADGYNYGYTF. The CDR3 bases are TGTGCCAGCAGCCTAGCCGACGGATACAACTATGGCTACACCTTC.

The J gene is TRBJ1-6, the V gene TRBV9; perhaps TRBD1 as D (6 bases). V was pared by 2 bases and J by 10 bases, with 13 bases between. This CDR3 comprises 14 residues. CDR1 and CDR2 from the germline V gene are SGDLS and YYNGEE. CDR3 protein: CASSVYRDESPLHF. CDR3 nucleotides: TGTGCCAGCAGCGTGTACAGGGATGAGTCACCCCTCCACTTT.